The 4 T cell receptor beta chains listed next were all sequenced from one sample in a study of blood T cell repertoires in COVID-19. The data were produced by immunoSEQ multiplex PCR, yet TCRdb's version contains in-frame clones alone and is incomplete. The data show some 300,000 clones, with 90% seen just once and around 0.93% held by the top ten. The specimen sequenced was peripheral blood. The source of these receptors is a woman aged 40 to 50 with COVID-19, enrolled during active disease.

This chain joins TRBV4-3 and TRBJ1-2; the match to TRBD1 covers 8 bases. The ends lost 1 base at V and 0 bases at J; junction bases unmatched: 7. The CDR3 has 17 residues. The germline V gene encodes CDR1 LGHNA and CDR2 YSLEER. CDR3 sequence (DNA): TGCGCCAGCAGCCAAGTAGGACAGGGCAGAGCTAACTATGGCTACACCTTC. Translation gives CASSQVGQGRANYGYTF.

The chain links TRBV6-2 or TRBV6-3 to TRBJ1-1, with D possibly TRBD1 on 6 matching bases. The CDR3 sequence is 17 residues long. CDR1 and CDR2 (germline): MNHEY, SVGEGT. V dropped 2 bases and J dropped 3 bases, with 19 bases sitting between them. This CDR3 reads CASSYPSQTGVDTEAFF. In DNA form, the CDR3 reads TGTGCCAGCAGTTACCCAAGCCAGACAGGTGTGGACACTGAAGCTTTCTTT.

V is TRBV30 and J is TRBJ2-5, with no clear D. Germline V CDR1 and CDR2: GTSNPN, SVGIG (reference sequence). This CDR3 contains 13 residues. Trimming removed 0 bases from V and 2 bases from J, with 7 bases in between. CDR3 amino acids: CAWSVALQETQYF. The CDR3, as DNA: TGTGCCTGGAGTGTAGCTCTACAAGAGACCCAGTACTTC.

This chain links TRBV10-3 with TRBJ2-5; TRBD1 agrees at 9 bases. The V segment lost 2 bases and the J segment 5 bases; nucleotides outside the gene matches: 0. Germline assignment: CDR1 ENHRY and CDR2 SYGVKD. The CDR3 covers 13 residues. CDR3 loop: CAISEGQGETQYF. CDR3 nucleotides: TGTGCCATCAGTGAGGGACAGGGGGAGACCCAGTACTTC.